This TCR beta chain emerged from a study of cytomegalovirus exposure and HLA in healthy donors. Comment on this clone: Its specificity is unknown. Germline is not matched at one junction end, which may reflect a read error.

Researchers ran the PCR with 60 Vbeta and 13 Jbeta primers. TCRdb's table, derived via immunoSEQ multiplex PCR, lists solely in-frame clones and lacks some. The sample records almost 90,000 clones, 85% being singletons. Germline CDR1 is SEHNR and CDR2 is FQNEAQ (reference sequence). This CDR3 has 16 residues. Whole-study results and caveats: Most TCR sequences were rare, but some public TCRs occurred in many donors.

The chain couples TRBV7-9 to TRBJ2-7; the D gene is possibly TRBD1 (5 bases). Sequences were obtained from PBMCs. The origin of this receptor is a man aged 35-49 years in good health and CMV-seropositive. The CDR3 nucleotides read TGTTCCAGCCGCTTCCTCACCAGGGCAAGCTCCTACGAGCAGTACTTC. Its translation: CSSRFLTRASSYEQYF. The variable domain in full, completed from reference TRBV7-9 and TRBJ2-7, reads DTGVSQNPRHKITKRGQNVTFRCDPISEHNRLYWYRQTLGQGPEFLTYFQNEAQLEKSRLLSDRFSAERPKGSFSTLEIQRTEQGDSAMYLCSSRFLTRASSYEQYFGPGTRLTVT.